This is a list of T cell receptor beta chains from one sample in a study of T-cell reconstitution after alpha-beta-depleted transplantation in children. MiXCR was run by TCRdb on the PCR reads, yielding one entry per CDR3 protein. The sample has over 150,000 distinct CDR3 sequences, 5.5% to 7% seen once. Sequences were derived from PBMCs, sampled before TCRalphabeta/CD19-depleted stem cell transplant. The source is a boy between 2 and 10 years old with acute lymphoblastic leukemia, due to receive a stem cell transplant. Both conserved end residues are part of each CDR3. D genes are given only for firm matches. For some rows the clone size is stated as once, few or many, or as a class when expanded; others skip it.

j_gene	v_gene	d_gene	abundance	CDR3nt	CDR3aa
TRBJ2-1	TRBV28	TRBD2	many	TGTGCCAGCAGTTTAGGCCGCACTAGCGGGAGGCGCAATGAGCAGTTCTTC	CASSLGRTSGRRNEQFF
TRBJ2-5	TRBV7-9	TRBD2	few	TGTGCCAGCAGCTCGGGACTAGCGGGGCCAGAGACCCAGTACTTC	CASSSGLAGPETQYF
TRBJ2-2	TRBV12-3/TRBV12-4	-	many	TGTGCCAGCAGTTTAGCTGGCCGGAACACCGGGGAGCTGTTTTTT	CASSLAGRNTGELFF
TRBJ2-7	TRBV15	-	few	TGTGCCACCAGCAGTTCCCGGGACCGACCTTTCTACGAGCAGTACTTC	CATSSSRDRPFYEQYF
TRBJ2-1	TRBV12-3/TRBV12-4	-	many	TGTGCCCGCGACAAATCCGTCTCCTACAATGAGCAGTTCTTC	CARDKSVSYNEQFF
TRBJ2-2	TRBV7-3	TRBD1	-	TGTGCCAGCAGCGACTCGGGACAGGGCCGGCCGAACACCGGGGAGCTGTTTTTT	CASSDSGQGRPNTGELFF
TRBJ2-1	TRBV5-1	TRBD2	many	TGCGCCAGCAGCTCTAGAGCCGGGACTAGCGGAGGCAATGAGCAGTTCTTC	CASSSRAGTSGGNEQFF
TRBJ2-2	TRBV29-1	TRBD2	many	TGCAGCGTTGTGCGGGAGGTCGGGGAGCTGTTTTTT	CSVVREVGELFF
TRBJ2-1	TRBV27	-	many	TGTGCCAGCAGTCCCGCTTGGAGGGGCGACAATGAGCAGTTCTTC	CASSPAWRGDNEQFF
TRBJ1-1	TRBV5-6	-	few	TGTGCCAGCAGCGAGAGGGGGGGCCCCCTGAACACTGAAGCTTTCTTT	CASSERGGPLNTEAFF
TRBJ2-6	TRBV5-1	TRBD1	-	TGCGCCAGCAGCTCACAGCCCGGACAGGGGGCCGGGGCCAACGTCCTGACTTTC	CASSSQPGQGAGANVLTF
TRBJ2-7	TRBV12-3/TRBV12-4	-	many	TGTGCCAGCAGCAAAAATCCAGGAGGGGATTACGAGCAGTACTTC	CASSKNPGGDYEQYF
TRBJ1-2	TRBV12-3/TRBV12-4	TRBD1	many	TGTGCCAGCAGCCGGACAGGGAGGGAGGTAGGGTATGGCTACACCTTC	CASSRTGREVGYGYTF
TRBJ2-1	TRBV7-9	-	many	TGTGCCAGCAGCTGGGGGGAAAATGAGCAGTTCTTC	CASSWGENEQFF
TRBJ1-1	TRBV20-1	-	many	TGCAGTACTAGTTCCGTCAGGGGAGCAGACACTGAAGCTTTCTTT	CSTSSVRGADTEAFF
TRBJ1-4	TRBV15	-	many	TGTGCCACCAGCAGAGCCCTTACAGGGCCCGATGAAAAACTGTTTTTT	CATSRALTGPDEKLFF
TRBJ2-1	TRBV2	-	-	TGTGCCAGCTTAGCTGATGAGCAGTTCTTC	CASLADEQFF
TRBJ2-3	TRBV6-1	-	many	TGTGCCAGCAGACCGACTCCAACAATCCCCACAGATACGCAGTATTTT	CASRPTPTIPTDTQYF
TRBJ2-3	TRBV20-1	TRBD2	many	TGCAGTGCTAGAACCCTAGCGGGAGTGGGGGCCACAGATACGCAGTATTTT	CSARTLAGVGATDTQYF
TRBJ2-7	TRBV29-1	-	many	TGCAGCGTTGCACGAGGGGTAGGGAGTAGATTCTCGGGTGAGCAGTACTTC	CSVARGVGSRFSGEQYF
TRBJ2-1	TRBV6-2/TRBV6-3	-	-	TGTGCCAGCAGTTACTCCGTAATTAATGAGCAGTTCTTC	CASSYSVINEQFF
TRBJ2-7	TRBV20-1	-	-	TGCAGTGCTCTTCAGGGGACGGCATACGAGCAGTACTTC	CSALQGTAYEQYF
TRBJ2-1	TRBV6-5	TRBD2	many	TGTGCCAGCAGTTACTCTGGGGCTAGCGGGGTCTACAATGAGCAGTTCTTC	CASSYSGASGVYNEQFF
TRBJ1-2	TRBV28	TRBD1	many	TGTGCCAGCAGTCGCCAGGACAGGGACTATGGCTACACCTTC	CASSRQDRDYGYTF